This TCR beta chain was sequenced for a study of blood T cell repertoires in COVID-19. This clone was recorded a few times. This sample also contains other DNA sequences that code for the same CDR3. Trimming shortened V by 4 bases and J by 0 bases, and 4 bases separated the two germline ends. This CDR3 spans 13 amino acids. Germline V gene lookup returns CDR1 SEHNR and CDR2 FQNEAQ (reference sequence). Data came from immunoSEQ multiplex PCR; TCRdb stores just in-frame clones and leaves some out. The sample includes 150,000 to 200,000 clones, 75% to 90% of them seen just once. The sequence derives from an older woman who had recovered from COVID-19. Sequencing was carried out using PBMCs or T cells enriched from blood (not recorded which). The chain employs TRBV7-9 and TRBJ1-3; D is ambiguous. The CDR3 region is CASSSGSGNTIYF. The CDR3 DNA sequence: TGTGCCAGCAGCTCCGGCTCTGGAAACACCATATATTTT.